Below, one T cell receptor (beta chain) is given with its context. V gave up 3 bases and J gave up 0 bases, with 10 bases separating them. Germline V gene sequence: CDR1 LGHDT, CDR2 YNNKEL (reference sequence). The length of the CDR3 is 15 residues. The record originates from a study of blood T cell repertoires in COVID-19. Looking at the study overall: T cells, B-cell-depleted T cells, or PBMCs provided the cDNA or gDNA that served as material.

In the study's own analysis: Estimation of nucleated cell counts relied on the amplification of reference gene primers. Some clones are missing from TCRdb's copy, which holds only in-frame ones; the method was immunoSEQ multiplex PCR. V, J and clone size are those of that table, while D and trimming were read from the DNA. The data show 150,000 to 160,000 clones, with 75% to 85% seen just once and about 0.5% held by the top ten. The gene calls are TRBV3-1 (or the pseudogene TRBV3-2) and TRBJ2-3; D possibly corresponds to TRBD2 (5 bases). The sample comprised peripheral blood. The receptor was derived from a man aged 55 to 69 with acute or convalescent COVID-19. CDR3 sequence (DNA): TGTGCCAGCAGCCAGAGGGCGGCGAGCACAGATACGCAGTATTTT. Encoded protein: CASSQRAASTDTQYF.